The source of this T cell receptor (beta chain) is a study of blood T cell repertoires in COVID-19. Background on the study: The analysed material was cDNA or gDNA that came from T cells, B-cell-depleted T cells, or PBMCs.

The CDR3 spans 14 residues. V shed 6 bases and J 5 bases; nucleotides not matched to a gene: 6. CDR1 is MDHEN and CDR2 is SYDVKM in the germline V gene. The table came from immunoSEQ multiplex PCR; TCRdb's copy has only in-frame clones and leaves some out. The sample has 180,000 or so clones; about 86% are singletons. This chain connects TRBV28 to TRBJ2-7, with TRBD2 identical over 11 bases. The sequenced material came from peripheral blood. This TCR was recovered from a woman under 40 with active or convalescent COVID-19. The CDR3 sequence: CASSDSTSGDEQYF. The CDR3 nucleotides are TGTGCCAGCAGCGACTCGACTAGCGGGGACGAGCAGTACTTC. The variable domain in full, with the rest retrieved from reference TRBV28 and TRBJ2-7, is DVKVTQSSRYLVKRTGEKVFLECVQDMDHENMFWYRQDPGLGLRLIYFSYDVKMKEKGDIPEGYSVSREKKERFSLILESASTNQTSMYLCASSDSTSGDEQYFGPGTRLTVT.